This T cell receptor beta chain was observed in a study of T cell responses to AZD1222 COVID-19 vaccine. Overall study findings and caveats: Dominant at 160-218 and 743-854, vaccine-associated CD4 TCRs also spanned spike.

Looked up from germline, CDR1 is MDHEN and CDR2 is SYDVKM. The CDR3 extends over 14 amino acids. After removal of 6 bases from V and 5 bases from J, the junction contained 7 bases not matched to a gene. The assay was immunoSEQ multiplex PCR, and TCRdb's table has in-frame clones only and misses some. The sample shows around 150,000 clones, 92% of them seen only once. As for this clone: Its antigen is not known.

Recipients boosted at about 4 weeks or about 12 weeks are pooled. V and J are TRBV28 and TRBJ2-1, with TRBD1 identical over 7 bases. The clonotype comes from an adult who received the AZD1222 COVID-19 vaccine. Specimen: peripheral blood, collected 28 days after the second AZD1222 dose. The CDR3 DNA follows: TGTGCCAGCAGACCCGACAGGGCCCACAATGAGCAGTTCTTC. Protein: CASRPDRAHNEQFF.